This record covers a single T cell receptor (beta chain). No antigen is known for it. Sequencing used immunoSEQ multiplex PCR; TCRdb keeps in-frame clones, though not all of them. The sample records 120,000 or so clones, about 90% being singletons. Germline-derived CDR1 and CDR2 are SGHTA and FQGNSA. The V and J ends lost 6 bases and 6 bases, in that order; junction bases with no gene match: 7. The CDR3 is 15 amino acids. This sample is part of a study of cytomegalovirus exposure and HLA in healthy donors. Across the study: The roughly 120 validation repertoires, a later analysis reported, used the same platform as the roughly 650 repertoires from the first cohort.

Overall study findings and caveats: Reported results showed that the classifier diagnosed cytomegalovirus status with high specificity and sensitivity. Most TCR sequences were seen very rarely across donors, but some public TCRs occurred in many.

The source material was PBMCs. This receptor was taken from a woman between 18 and 29 years old in good health and CMV-seronegative. The V call is TRBV7-2, the J call TRBJ2-1; TRBD2 aligns across 11 bases. The CDR3 bases are TGTGCCAGCAGAATAGCGGGAGGGCCTGGCAATGAGCAGTTCTTC. Its protein product is CASRIAGGPGNEQFF.